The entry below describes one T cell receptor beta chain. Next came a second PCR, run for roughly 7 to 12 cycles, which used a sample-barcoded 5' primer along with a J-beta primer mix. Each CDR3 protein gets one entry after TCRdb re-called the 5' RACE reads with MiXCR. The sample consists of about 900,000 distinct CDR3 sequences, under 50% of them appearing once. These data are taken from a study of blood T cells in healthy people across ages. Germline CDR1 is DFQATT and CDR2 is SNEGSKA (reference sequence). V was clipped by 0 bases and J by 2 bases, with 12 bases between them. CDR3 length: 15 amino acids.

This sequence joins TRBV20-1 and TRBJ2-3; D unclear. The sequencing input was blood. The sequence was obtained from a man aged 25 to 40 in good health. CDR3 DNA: TGCAGTGCTAGAGATCTCGACTGGATCACAGATACGCAGTATTTT. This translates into CSARDLDWITDTQYF.